This T cell receptor (beta chain) was documented in a study of blood T cell repertoires in COVID-19 (dated by TCRdb to about 2020). In terms of the full investigation: Samples from collaborators originated in the United States, Italy and Spain and spanned both the acute and convalescent phases of COVID-19. Samples were obtained from the ongoing ImmuneRACE study (first 160 participants) and from over 1,000 subjects provided by 6 global collaborators. The prospective study material was composed of cDNA or gDNA derived from T cells, B-cell-depleted T cells, or PBMCs. The repertoires were released in a freely available public database meant as a resource for research on the immune response to SARS-CoV-2. Deeply sampled blood TCRbeta repertoires from subjects exposed to, actively infected with, or recovered from COVID-19 were included in the dataset. Where available, HLA class I and class II types were obtained from metadata supplied by the sample provider rather than from assay-based typing. Sample metadata almost always included a de-identified subject ID, COVID-19 status, age in years and sex.

From the cysteine through the phenylalanine, the CDR3 covers 15 amino acids. The CDR3 DNA has 45 bases and is translated from base 1. According to the germline V gene, CDR1 reads LGHNA and CDR2 reads YSLEER. V loses 1 base at its end and J loses 6 bases; junction bases beyond the gene matches: 6. Findings and caveats that apply to the study as a whole: How much clinical and demographic metadata was included differed by source and by participant, and the metadata was provided uncurated.

The immunoSEQ Assay, a bias-controlled multiplex PCR, was used to amplify TCRbeta CDR3 regions from genomic DNA. The source study handled its data this way. The number of nucleated cells in each sample was estimated by amplification of reference gene primers within the assay. To quantify the absolute abundance of each unique TCRbeta CDR3 rearrangement, sequence reads were collapsed and filtered. Productive Simpson clonality was computed per sample as the square root of Simpson's diversity index over productive rearrangements. TCRdb mirrors the immuneACCESS table, restricted to in-frame sequences. Some clones are absent from its copies; in checked studies, under half trace to an unresolved V gene, and the reason for the others is unknown. From that table come the V and J calls and clone size; the DNA was used to work out D and trimming. The sample includes about 180,000 clones, with 85% to 90% observed a single time. Jointly, the top ten make up about 20% of the sample.

The table lists this clone with a count of one. It lacks a known antigen. One base away there is no much larger clone; base qualities are not given. At one collaborating source in Seattle, patients were enrolled during active infection and were followed longitudinally through the course of disease. Whole blood was collected in K2EDTA tubes by collaborating institutions according to the institutions' own protocols. For TCRbeta analysis, collaborators shipped samples in one of three forms: frozen whole blood, isolated PBMCs, or DNA extracted from either of those sample types. Sample: peripheral blood. This sequence originates from a person aged 65 to 85 with COVID-19, enrolled during active disease. This sequence uses TRBV4-3 and TRBJ1-5, with 7 junctional bases fitting TRBD1. The DNA is TGCGCCAGCAGCCAAGCCCCGACAGGGAGTCAGCCCCAGCATTTT. Its protein reads: CASSQAPTGSQPQHF.